This TCR beta chain was identified in a study of blood T cell repertoires in COVID-19. Turning to the study itself: Donors in the United States, Italy and Spain gave samples during acute or convalescent COVID-19. PBMCs, B-cell-depleted T cells, or T cells provided the cDNA or gDNA that made up the material.

Seattle patient enrollment occurred during active infection, with longitudinal follow-up thereafter. V was pared by 3 bases and J by 5 bases, with 13 bases between. This CDR3 contains 13 residues. Germline CDR1 and CDR2: GTSNPN and SVGIG (reference sequence). In the study's own analysis: The authors estimated nucleated cell counts from reference gene primer amplification. Clones were sequenced by immunoSEQ multiplex PCR, and TCRdb holds only the in-frame ones, with some missing. V and J calls plus clone size are reproduced from that table; the DNA served to infer D and trimming. The repertoire holds over 250,000 clones, with 80% to 95% as singletons.

This TCR was sampled from a woman younger than 45 with COVID-19, enrolled during active disease. What was sequenced was peripheral blood. The chain joins TRBV30 to TRBJ1-2; maybe TRBD1 (6 bases). The CDR3 protein is CAWSLGTNYGYTF. CDR3 DNA: TGTGCCTGGAGCTTAGGGACAAATTATGGCTACACCTTC. The entire variable domain, with the rest obtained from reference TRBV30 and TRBJ1-2, is as follows: SQTIHQWPATLVQPVGSPLSLECTVEGTSNPNLYWYRQAAGRGLQLLFYSVGIGQISSEVPQNLSASRPQDRQFILSSKKLLLSDSGFYLCAWSLGTNYGYTFGSGTRLTVV.